These 10 T cell receptor beta chains came from one sample sequenced in a study of cytomegalovirus exposure and HLA in healthy donors. The PCR used 60 Vbeta and 13 Jbeta primers. Only in-frame clones appear in the TCRdb table, and some are missing; sequencing was by immunoSEQ multiplex PCR. This sample has roughly 150,000 clones, with more than 65% found just once. The sequenced material came from PBMCs. The receptors were sampled from a man in his fifties or sixties in good health and CMV-seropositive.

The J gene is TRBJ2-2, the V gene TRBV4-2; 7 nucleotides match TRBD2. The V and J ends lost 0 bases and 5 bases, in that order; junction bases with no gene match: 12. The CDR3 has 18 amino acids. Germline V gives CDR1 LGHNA, CDR2 YNFKEQ. CDR3 sequence (DNA): TGTGCCAGCAGCCAAGATCCCTATGGGAGGGAGAGAACCGGGGAGCTGTTTTTT. It is translated as CASSQDPYGRERTGELFF.

This clone has more than one count but fewer than ten. This rearrangement joins TRBV9 to TRBJ2-1, with D perhaps TRBD1 (6 bases). In germline, CDR1 is SGDLS, CDR2 YYNGEE. The CDR3 runs to 15 residues. Trimming took 2 bases from V and 7 from J, leaving 16 bases between them. CDR3 nucleotides: TGTGCCAGCAGCGTCAGGGGTTTGGGAACTAATGAGCAGTTCTTC. Its protein is CASSVRGLGTNEQFF.

The chain combines TRBV6-5 with TRBJ2-7; D remains unclear. Germline CDR1 reads MNHEY; CDR2 reads SVGAGI. V lost 2 bases and J 3 bases, leaving 11 bases between the germline ends. This CDR3 has 14 residues. For the CDR3, the DNA is TGTGCCAGCAGTTACAGGCGGTCTCTCTACGAGCAGTACTTC. This encodes CASSYRRSLYEQYF.

The chain combines TRBV11-3 with TRBJ2-1; TRBD2 matches 11 bases. The CDR3 runs to 18 residues. V gave up 2 bases and J gave up 7 bases; unmatched junction bases: 13. Per the germline V gene, CDR1 is SGHNT and CDR2 is YENEEA. The CDR3 region is CASSLSSGGGRPTNEQFF. In nucleotides, the CDR3 is TGTGCCAGCAGCTTAAGTAGCGGGGGGGGGAGACCTACAAATGAGCAGTTCTTC.

This rearrangement joins TRBV5-1 to TRBJ2-3; 7 bases align to TRBD2. The germline V gene has CDR1 SGHRS and CDR2 YFSETQ. The trim removed 4 bases at V and 0 bases at J, leaving 5 bases unmatched. CDR3 length: 15 residues. CDR3 in amino acids: CASSTSGVSTDTQYF. DNA of the CDR3: TGCGCCAGCAGCACAAGCGGGGTCAGCACAGATACGCAGTATTTT.

V and J are TRBV29-1 and TRBJ1-1; weak D call: TRBD1 (5 bases). V was clipped by 6 bases and J by 1 base, with 9 bases between them. Germline V lookup: CDR1 SQVTM, CDR2 ANQGSEA. The CDR3 spans 12 residues. The CDR3 nucleotides are TGCAGCGTGGGGGACTGGAACACTGAAGCTTTCTTT. It yields the protein CSVGDWNTEAFF.

V is TRBV6-1 and J is TRBJ2-7; tentatively, D is TRBD1 (5 bases). The CDR3 has 15 amino acids. Germline CDR1 is MNHNS and CDR2 is SASEGT. Trimming removed 6 bases at V and 2 bases at J, with 17 bases between. DNA of the CDR3: TGTGCCAGCAGCCTCACAGGAAAGTCAACCTACGAGCAGTACTTC. Translating gives CASSLTGKSTYEQYF.

The table lists this clone with a few counts. The chain has TRBV6-1 and TRBJ1-4; D is possibly TRBD1 (5 bases). Per the germline V gene, CDR1 is MNHNS and CDR2 is SASEGT. V lost 2 bases and J lost 5, with 9 bases in between. The CDR3 is 14 amino acids. The chain's CDR3 is CASSESGRNEKLFF. The CDR3 DNA sequence: TGTGCCAGCAGTGAATCAGGGAGGAATGAAAAACTGTTTTTT.

The chain has TRBV7-3 and TRBJ2-3; 9 bases fit TRBD2. CDR1 is SGHTA and CDR2 is FQGTGA in the germline V gene. The CDR3 is 15 residues long. V lost 2 bases to trimming and J lost 4 bases; unmatched junction nucleotides: 4. The CDR3 is CASSLVGGGADTQYF. In DNA form, the CDR3 reads TGTGCCAGCAGCTTAGTAGGCGGGGGGGCAGATACGCAGTATTTT.

V is TRBV28 and J is TRBJ2-2, with 7 bases matching TRBD2. The CDR3 runs to 15 residues. Germline V lookup: CDR1 MDHEN, CDR2 SYDVKM. After removal of 6 bases from V and 6 bases from J, the junction contained 10 bases not matched to a gene. For the CDR3, the DNA is TGTGCCAGCAGAGTACGCCCTACTAGCGCCGGGGAGCTGTTTTTT. It is translated as CASRVRPTSAGELFF.